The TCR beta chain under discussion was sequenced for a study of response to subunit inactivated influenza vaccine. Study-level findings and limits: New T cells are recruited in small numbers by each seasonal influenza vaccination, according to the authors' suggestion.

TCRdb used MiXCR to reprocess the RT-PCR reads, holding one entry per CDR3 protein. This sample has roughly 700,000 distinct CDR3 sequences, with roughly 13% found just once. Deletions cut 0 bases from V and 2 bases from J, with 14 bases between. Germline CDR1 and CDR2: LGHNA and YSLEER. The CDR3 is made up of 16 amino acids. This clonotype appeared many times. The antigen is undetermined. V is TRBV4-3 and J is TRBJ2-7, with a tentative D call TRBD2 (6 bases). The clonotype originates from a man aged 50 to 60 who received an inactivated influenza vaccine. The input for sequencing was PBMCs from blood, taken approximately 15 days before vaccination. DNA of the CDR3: TGCGCCAGCAGCCAAGATCGGGGAGGCGTTCCCTACGAGCAGTACTTC. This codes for CASSQDRGGVPYEQYF.